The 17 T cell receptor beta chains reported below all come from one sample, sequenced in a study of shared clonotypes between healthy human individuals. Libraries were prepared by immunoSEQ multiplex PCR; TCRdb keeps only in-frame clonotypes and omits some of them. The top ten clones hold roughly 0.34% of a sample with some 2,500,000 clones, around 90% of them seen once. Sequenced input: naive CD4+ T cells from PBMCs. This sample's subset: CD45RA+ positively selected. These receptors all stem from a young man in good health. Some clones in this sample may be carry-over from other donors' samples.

CDR3 in amino acids: CASSDYREPFLRTNTEAFF. The CDR3 DNA reads as TGTGCCAGCAGTGATTATCGTGAGCCTTTCCTTCGGACGAACACTGAAGCTTTCTTT. This rearrangement joins TRBV6-4 to TRBJ1-1; D is unclear. V gave up 3 bases and J gave up 1 base, with 24 bases separating them. The CDR3 has 19 amino acids. Germline V gives CDR1 MRHNA, CDR2 SNTAGT.

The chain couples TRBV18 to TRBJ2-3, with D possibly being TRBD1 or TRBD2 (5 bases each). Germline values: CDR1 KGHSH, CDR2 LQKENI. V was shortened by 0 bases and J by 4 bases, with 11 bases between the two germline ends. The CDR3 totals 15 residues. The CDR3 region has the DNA TGTGCCAGCTCACCACCTGAGGGACGGGCAGATACGCAGTATTTT. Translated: CASSPPEGRADTQYF.

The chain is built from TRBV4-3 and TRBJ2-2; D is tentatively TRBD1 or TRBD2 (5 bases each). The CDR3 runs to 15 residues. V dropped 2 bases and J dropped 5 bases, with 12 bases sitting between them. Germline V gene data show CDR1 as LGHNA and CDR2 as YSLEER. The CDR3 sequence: CASSQPGPITGELFF. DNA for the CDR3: TGCGCCAGCAGCCAACCGGGACCCATAACCGGGGAGCTGTTTTTT.

Here the CDR3 DNA reads TGTGCCAGCTCACCCACAGCCGGGGTTGATACTGAAGCTTTCTTT. Amino acid sequence: CASSPTAGVDTEAFF. The V gene is TRBV18, the J gene TRBJ1-1; unclear D gene. The CDR3 has 15 residues. The germline V and J ends were trimmed by 3 bases and 5 bases, with 16 bases remaining between them. Germline lookup yields CDR1 KGHSH and CDR2 LQKENI.

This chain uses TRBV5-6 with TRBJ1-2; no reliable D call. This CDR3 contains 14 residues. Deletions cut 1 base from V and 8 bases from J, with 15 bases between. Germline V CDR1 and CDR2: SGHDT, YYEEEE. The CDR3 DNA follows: TGTGCCAGCAGCTTGAGATCGACTTTTATGGGCTACACCTTC. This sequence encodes CASSLRSTFMGYTF.

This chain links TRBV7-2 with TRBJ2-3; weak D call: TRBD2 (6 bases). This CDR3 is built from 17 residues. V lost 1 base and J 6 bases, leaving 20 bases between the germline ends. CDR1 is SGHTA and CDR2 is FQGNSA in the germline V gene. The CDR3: CASSLVYWDSDTDTQYF. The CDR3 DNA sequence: TGTGCCAGCAGCTTAGTTTACTGGGACTCCGACACGGATACGCAGTATTTT.

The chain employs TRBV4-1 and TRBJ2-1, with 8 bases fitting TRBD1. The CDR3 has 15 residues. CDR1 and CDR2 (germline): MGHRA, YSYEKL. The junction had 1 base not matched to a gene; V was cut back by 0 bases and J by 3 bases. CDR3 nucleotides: TGCGCCAGCAGCCAAGATGACAGGGGCTACAATGAGCAGTTCTTC. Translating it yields CASSQDDRGYNEQFF.

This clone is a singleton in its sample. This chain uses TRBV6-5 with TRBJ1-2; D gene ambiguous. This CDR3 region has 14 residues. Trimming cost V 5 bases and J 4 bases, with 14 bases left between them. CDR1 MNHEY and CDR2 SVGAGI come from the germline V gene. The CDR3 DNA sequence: TGTGCCAGCAGTCCATTCGCCGAGGCCTATGGCTACACCTTC. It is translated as CASSPFAEAYGYTF.

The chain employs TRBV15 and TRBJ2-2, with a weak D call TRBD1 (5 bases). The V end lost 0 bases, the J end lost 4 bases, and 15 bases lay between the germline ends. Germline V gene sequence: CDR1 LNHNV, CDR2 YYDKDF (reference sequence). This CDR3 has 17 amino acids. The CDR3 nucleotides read TGTGCCACCAGCAGAGATTGGTCAGGGCCCAGCACCGGGGAGCTGTTTTTT. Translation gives CATSRDWSGPSTGELFF.

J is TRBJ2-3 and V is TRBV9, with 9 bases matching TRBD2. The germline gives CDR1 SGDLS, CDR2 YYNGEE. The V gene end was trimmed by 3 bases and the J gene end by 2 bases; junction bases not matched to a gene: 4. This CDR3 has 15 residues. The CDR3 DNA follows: TGTGCCAGCAGCGCTCTAGCGGGGTTCACAGATACGCAGTATTTT. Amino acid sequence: CASSALAGFTDTQYF.

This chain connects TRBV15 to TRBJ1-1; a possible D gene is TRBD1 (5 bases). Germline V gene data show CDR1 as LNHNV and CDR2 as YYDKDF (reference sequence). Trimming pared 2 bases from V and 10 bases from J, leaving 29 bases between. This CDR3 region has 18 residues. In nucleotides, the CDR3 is TGTGCCACCAGCAGAAAAGGGGTAATGACCACAGATCATGAAAGAGCTTTCTTT. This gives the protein CATSRKGVMTTDHERAFF.

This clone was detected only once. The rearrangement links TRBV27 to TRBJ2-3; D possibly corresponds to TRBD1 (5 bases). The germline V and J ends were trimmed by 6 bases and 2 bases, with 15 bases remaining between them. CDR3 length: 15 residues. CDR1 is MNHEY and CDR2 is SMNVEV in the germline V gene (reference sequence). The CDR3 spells CASSSWTLDTDTQYF. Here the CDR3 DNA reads TGTGCCAGCAGCTCATGGACACTCGACACAGATACGCAGTATTTT.

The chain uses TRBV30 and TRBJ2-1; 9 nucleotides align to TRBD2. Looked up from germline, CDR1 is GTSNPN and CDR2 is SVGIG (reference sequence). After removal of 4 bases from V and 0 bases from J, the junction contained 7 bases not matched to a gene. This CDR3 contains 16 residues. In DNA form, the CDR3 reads TGTGCCTGGATATCGGGACTAGCTAGCTCCTACAATGAGCAGTTCTTC. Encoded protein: CAWISGLASSYNEQFF.

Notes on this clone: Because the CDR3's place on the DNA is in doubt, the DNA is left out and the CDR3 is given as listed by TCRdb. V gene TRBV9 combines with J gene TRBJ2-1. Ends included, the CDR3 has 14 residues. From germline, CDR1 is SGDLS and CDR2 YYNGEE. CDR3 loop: CASSVGPGTLLLFF.

The DNA of the CDR3 is TGTGCCAGCAGCTTTCTCGGGACAGGAGGAGAAAAACTGTTTTTT. Amino acid sequence: CASSFLGTGGEKLFF. The rearrangement joins TRBV7-9 to TRBJ1-4, with 8 bases identical to TRBD1. Per the germline V gene, CDR1 is SEHNR and CDR2 is FQNEAQ (reference sequence). The CDR3 runs 15 residues. Trimming at V came to 3 bases and at J to 8 bases, leaving 8 bases not matched to a gene.

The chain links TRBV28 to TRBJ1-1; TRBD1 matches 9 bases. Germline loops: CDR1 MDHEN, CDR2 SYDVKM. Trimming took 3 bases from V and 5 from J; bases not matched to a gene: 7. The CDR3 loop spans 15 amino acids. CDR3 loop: CASSFLTGGRTEAFF. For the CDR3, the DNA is TGTGCCAGCAGTTTTTTGACAGGGGGACGAACTGAAGCTTTCTTT.

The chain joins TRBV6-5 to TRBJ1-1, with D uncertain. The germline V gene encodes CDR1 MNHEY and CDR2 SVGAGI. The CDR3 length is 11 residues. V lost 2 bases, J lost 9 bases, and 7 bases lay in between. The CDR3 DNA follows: TGTGCCAGCAGTTACAGGGAGAAAGCTTTCTTT. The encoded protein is CASSYREKAFF.